This TCR beta chain was captured by sequencing in a study of cytomegalovirus exposure and HLA in healthy donors. Germline V CDR1 and CDR2: MNHNS, SASEGT. The V end lost 4 bases, the J end lost 4 bases, and 11 bases lay between the germline ends. The CDR3 runs to 13 residues. As for this clone: Antigen: not known.

Whole-study results and caveats: It was reported that TCR beta sequences correctly inferred the HLA-A and HLA-B alleles for most subjects.

13 Jbeta primers and 60 Vbeta primers were used for the PCR. Sequencing used immunoSEQ multiplex PCR; TCRdb keeps in-frame clones, though not all of them. The sample shows around 90,000 clones, 80% of them seen only once. Sequencing was carried out using PBMCs. The chain combines TRBV6-1 with TRBJ2-7; D is unresolved. The sequence derives from a man aged 30 to 39 in good health and CMV-seronegative. The CDR3 spells CASSVYLWYEQYF. The CDR3 DNA reads as TGTGCCAGCAGTGTCTACCTTTGGTACGAGCAGTACTTC.